The 10 T cell receptor beta chains listed next were all sequenced from one sample in a study of shared clonotypes between healthy human individuals. Here immunoSEQ multiplex PCR was the method, and the copy in TCRdb shows in-frame clones only, minus some. This sample has around 2.5 million clones, with approximately 94% found just once. Sequencing was performed on naive CD4+ T cells from PBMCs. Sample subset: CD45RA+ positively selected. These TCRs come from a man younger than 35 in good health. Some clones in this sample may be carry-over from other donors' samples.

Note on this clone: At the DNA level, this CDR3 is encoded by other sequences in the same sample as well. The genes are TRBV5-4 and TRBJ2-2; D is unresolved. V was pared by 0 bases and J by 7 bases, with 4 bases between. Germline values: CDR1 SGHNT, CDR2 YYREEE (reference sequence). The CDR3 length is 12 residues. CDR3 sequence (DNA): TGTGCCAGCAGCTTGGCGCTCGGGGAGCTGTTTTTT. This encodes CASSLALGELFF.

The rearrangement joins TRBV5-1 to TRBJ2-3, with 8 positions matching TRBD2. V was clipped by 2 bases and J by 2 bases; unmatched bases: 7. The germline V gene encodes CDR1 SGHRS and CDR2 YFSETQ. The length of the CDR3 is 16 residues. CDR3 in amino acids: CASSFLIAGLTDTQYF. The CDR3 DNA sequence: TGCGCCAGCAGCTTCTTGATAGCGGGGCTCACAGATACGCAGTATTTT.

This rearrangement joins TRBV5-4 to TRBJ2-3; 7 bases match TRBD2. The J segment lost 4 bases and the V segment lost 1 base, leaving 12 bases of the junction unmatched. The CDR3 consists of 17 residues. Germline V gives CDR1 SGHNT, CDR2 YYREEE (reference sequence). DNA for the CDR3: TGTGCCAGCAGCTTGCAATCGACTAGCCGTAATGCAGATACGCAGTATTTT. This encodes CASSLQSTSRNADTQYF.

V usage is TRBV6-6 and J usage is TRBJ2-3; perhaps TRBD2 as D (6 bases). CDR3 length equals 13 residues. Looked up from germline, CDR1 is MNHNY and CDR2 is SVGAGI (reference sequence). V was pared by 8 bases and J by 1 base, with 10 bases between. The DNA for the CDR3 is TGTGCCAGCGTGCCTAGCGGCACAGATACGCAGTATTTT. Translated, it gives CASVPSGTDTQYF.

About this clone: This specimen includes other DNA sequences encoding the same CDR3. V is TRBV30 and J is TRBJ1-5, with D possibly being TRBD1 (5 bases). V lost 1 base to trimming and J lost 5 bases, with 9 bases between them. Germline CDR1 reads GTSNPN; CDR2 reads SVGIG (reference sequence). CDR3 length: 13 amino acids. The CDR3 spells CAWSGGRDQPQHF. CDR3 nucleotides: TGTGCCTGGAGTGGGGGACGAGATCAGCCCCAGCATTTT.

With regard to this clone: The same CDR3 arises from other DNA sequences in this sample as well. The chain recombines TRBV27 with TRBJ2-7; TRBD1 agrees at 9 bases. Germline CDR1 reads MNHEY; CDR2 reads SMNVEV (reference sequence). This CDR3 contains 14 residues. V shed 5 bases and J 4 bases; nucleotides not matched to a gene: 6. In DNA, the CDR3 is TGTGCCAGCAGTCCGGGACAGGGTAGGTACGAGCAGTACTTC. Translated, it gives CASSPGQGRYEQYF.

This clone was counted a single time. Written as DNA, the CDR3 is TGTGCCAGCAGTAGGGACAGGGATGAGACCCAGTACTTC. Translating it yields CASSRDRDETQYF. J is TRBJ2-5 and V is TRBV14; 9 nucleotides align to TRBD1. The CDR3 contains 13 residues. J was trimmed by 5 bases and V by 6 bases; bases with no gene match: 4. Germline loops: CDR1 SGHDN, CDR2 FVKESK.

Regarding this clone: The same CDR3 also results from other DNA sequences found in this sample. The chain carries TRBV28 and TRBJ1-2; possibly TRBD1 for D (5 bases). The V gene lost 5 bases and the J gene lost 2 bases, with 9 bases spanning the gap. The V gene's germline CDR1 is MDHEN and CDR2 SYDVKM. The CDR3 runs to 13 residues. CDR3 DNA sequence: TGTGCCAGCAGTCCCCCAGGGAACTATGGCTACACCTTC. Translation: CASSPPGNYGYTF.

This clone was counted once. The V gene is TRBV18, the J gene TRBJ1-2, with 8 bases identical to TRBD1. Germline loops: CDR1 KGHSH, CDR2 LQKENI. V lost 0 bases and J lost 3; bases outside the gene matches: 6. This CDR3 region has 16 residues. Here the CDR3 reads CASSPPFMDRDYGYTF. The CDR3 bases are TGTGCCAGCTCACCACCTTTCATGGACAGGGACTATGGCTACACCTTC.

This clone was observed a single time. V is TRBV25-1 and J is TRBJ1-1, with D possibly being TRBD1 (6 bases). Germline V lookup: CDR1 MGHDK, CDR2 SYGVNS. V lost 7 bases to trimming and J lost 8 bases, with 11 bases between them. The CDR3 loop spans 11 amino acids. The DNA of the CDR3 is TGTGCCAGCATCCGACAGGAGGAAGCTTTCTTT. This translates into CASIRQEEAFF. Filled out from reference TRBV25-1 and TRBJ1-1, the complete variable domain reads EADIYQTPRYLVIGTGKKITLECSQTMGHDKMYWYQQDPGMELHLIHYSYGVNSTEKGDLSSESTVSRIRTEHFPLTLESARPSHTSQYLCASIRQEEAFFGQGTRLTVV.